This TCR beta chain is drawn from a study of lymphopenia after photon versus proton radiotherapy. Per germline, CDR1 SEHNR and CDR2 FQNEAQ (reference sequence). After removal of 0 bases from V and 2 bases from J, the junction contained 2 bases not matched to a gene. There are 16 residues in the CDR3. This clone has just one count. Method: immunoSEQ multiplex PCR; TCRdb's copy keeps in-frame clones and lacks some. The sample records 68,000 or so clones, approximately 91% being singletons. The material was peripheral blood, obtained from a patient treated with photon-based radiotherapy. The receptor comes from a woman in her 70s with pancreatic cancer. This chain uses TRBV7-9 with TRBJ2-5; 11 positions agree with TRBD2. The CDR3 bases are TGTGCCAGCAGCTTAGCCGGGACTAGCGGACAAGAGACCCAGTACTTC. As protein: CASSLAGTSGQETQYF.